These 22 T cell receptor beta chains were all obtained from the same sample, sequenced in a study of immune evolution from preneoplasia to lung adenocarcinoma. Method: immunoSEQ multiplex PCR; TCRdb's copy keeps in-frame clones and lacks some. The repertoire holds several thousand clones, roughly three quarters seen once, with around a tenth in the top ten. The sample comprised FFPE minimally invasive lung adenocarcinoma tissue. The receptors shown here come from an older person with lung adenocarcinoma.

The J gene is TRBJ2-7, the V gene TRBV9; 11 bases match TRBD2. This CDR3 has 20 residues. Losses at the gene ends were 0 bases for V and 3 bases for J; bases not matched to a gene: 17. Germline loops: CDR1 SGDLS, CDR2 YYNGEE. The CDR3 coding sequence is TGTGCCAGCAGCGTAGGAACTAGCGGGGGCTCCCGAGGGGCGGTCTACGAGCAGTACTTC. It translates to CASSVGTSGGSRGAVYEQYF.

This clone came up once. This sequence joins TRBV28 and TRBJ1-2; D is undetermined. V lost 3 bases and J 8 bases, leaving 7 bases between the germline ends. CDR1 and CDR2 from the germline V gene are MDHEN and SYDVKM. The CDR3 is 11 amino acids. CDR3 in amino acids: CASSFRDGYTF. CDR3 coding DNA: TGTGCCAGCAGTTTCCGTGACGGCTACACCTTC.

V gene TRBV7-8 combines with J gene TRBJ2-7; possibly TRBD2 for D (6 bases). CDR1 is SGHVS and CDR2 is FQNEAQ in the germline V gene. CDR3 length: 15 amino acids. Trimming left V 3 bases short and J 0 bases short, with 12 bases between. The CDR3 region has the DNA TGTGCCAGCAGCTTGGAGCGGGCCCGCTCCTACGAGCAGTACTTC. Its protein product is CASSLERARSYEQYF.

The rearrangement links TRBV28 to TRBJ2-7; 7 bases map to TRBD1. Germline CDR1 MDHEN, CDR2 SYDVKM. Trimming took 7 bases from V and 1 from J; bases not matched to a gene: 7. The CDR3 is 14 amino acids. CDR3 protein: CASTRDSLSYEQYF. CDR3 sequence (DNA): TGTGCCAGCACCCGGGACAGCCTGTCCTACGAGCAGTACTTC.

The chain combines TRBV6-5 with TRBJ2-7, with D perhaps matching TRBD1 or TRBD2 (6 bases each). The CDR3 has 13 residues. The V end was cut by 8 bases, the J end by 3 bases, with 14 bases between. Germline lookup yields CDR1 MNHEY and CDR2 SVGAGI. CDR3 in DNA: TGTGCCAGCCAACAGGGACTCCTCTACGAGCAGTACTTC. Translating gives CASQQGLLYEQYF.

The CDR3 nucleotides read TGTGCCATCAGCAACCCGGGACAGCTAGAGACCCAGTACTTC. This translates into CAISNPGQLETQYF. The gene calls are TRBV10-3 and TRBJ2-5, with 7 bases lining up with TRBD1. Germline V gene lookup returns CDR1 ENHRY and CDR2 SYGVKD. This CDR3 is 14 amino acids long. V lost 6 bases to trimming and J lost 4 bases; unmatched junction nucleotides: 8.

CDR3 sequence: CASSLDSGNEQFF. Here the CDR3 DNA reads TGTGCCAGCAGCTTAGACTCCGGGAATGAGCAGTTCTTC. The V gene is TRBV7-7, the J gene TRBJ2-1; no clear D. This CDR3 is 13 amino acids long. V was clipped by 1 base and J by 7 bases, with 8 bases between them. CDR1 is SSHAT and CDR2 is FNYEAQ in the germline V gene (reference sequence).

The V and J genes are TRBV7-5 and TRBJ2-5; the table's D call TRBD1 went unverified against the DNA. TRBV7-5 is flagged as a pseudogene. CDR3 length: 14 amino acids. CDR3 nucleotide sequence: TGTGCCAGAAGCCCCACAGGGGTAGGAGAGACCCAGTACTTC. Translating it yields CARSPTGVGETQYF.

The J gene is TRBJ2-5, the V gene TRBV5-4; D gene ambiguous. V was pared by 1 base and J by 2 bases, with 9 bases between. The CDR3 extends over 14 amino acids. CDR1 and CDR2 from the germline V gene are SGHNT and YYREEE (reference sequence). CDR3 nucleotide sequence: TGTGCCAGCAGCTTGACCGGAGTTCAAGAGACCCAGTACTTC. Its translation: CASSLTGVQETQYF.

The chain combines TRBV6-6 with TRBJ2-7; 7 bases match TRBD1. CDR3 size: 15 residues. V lost 10 bases, J lost 0 bases, and 12 bases stayed unmatched. Germline V gene sequence: CDR1 MNHNY, CDR2 SVGAGI (reference sequence). CDR3 loop: CATQPPRDSSYEQYF. CDR3 nucleotide sequence: TGTGCCACCCAACCCCCCCGGGACAGCTCCTACGAGCAGTACTTC.

A single count supports this clone. Other DNA sequences in the same sample also yield this CDR3. The gene calls are TRBV19 and TRBJ2-7; 8 nucleotides agree with TRBD2. Germline V gene lookup returns CDR1 LNHDA and CDR2 SQIVND (reference sequence). The V segment lost 6 bases and the J segment 0 bases; nucleotides outside the gene matches: 13. This CDR3 contains 17 residues. The CDR3 here is CASSLTGLAETSYEQYF. The CDR3 DNA follows: TGTGCCAGTAGCCTCACTGGACTAGCAGAGACCTCCTACGAGCAGTACTTC.

This clone was recorded a few times. The chain joins TRBV7-6 to TRBJ1-5; no definite D call. Germline-derived CDR1 and CDR2 are SGHVS and FNYEAQ. This CDR3 has 13 amino acids. V gave up 4 bases and J gave up 2 bases, with 6 bases separating them. The CDR3 sequence: CASSSARNQPQHF. CDR3 sequence (DNA): TGTGCCAGCAGCTCGGCGCGCAATCAGCCCCAGCATTTT.

This clone was recorded once. The rearrangement joins TRBV7-9 to TRBJ2-6; tentative D call: TRBD2 (6 bases). Germline V gene sequence: CDR1 SEHNR, CDR2 FQNEAQ (reference sequence). There are 16 residues in the CDR3. The V end was cut by 2 bases, the J end by 3 bases, with 11 bases between. CDR3 DNA sequence: TGTGCCAGCAGCTTAACGGGGACTGGTGGGGCCAACGTCCTGACTTTC. This codes for CASSLTGTGGANVLTF.

Regarding this clone: Additional DNA sequences in this sample encode the identical CDR3. The V gene is TRBV15, the J gene TRBJ2-7, with D possibly being TRBD2 (6 bases). The ends were cut back, 1 base at V and 2 bases at J, with 12 bases in the middle. Germline CDR1 is LNHNV and CDR2 is YYDKDF (reference sequence). There are 15 residues in the CDR3. The CDR3 protein is CATSRVRLDAYEQYF. The CDR3 nucleotides are TGTGCCACCAGCAGAGTGCGACTAGATGCCTACGAGCAGTACTTC.

This chain links TRBV28 with TRBJ2-1; TRBD2 is a possible D gene (6 bases). Trimming took off 5 bases at V and 4 bases at J, with 15 bases between the two ends. CDR1 MDHEN and CDR2 SYDVKM come from the germline V gene. The CDR3 is 15 residues long. CDR3 amino acids: CASSHLGSRYNEQFF. The CDR3 DNA sequence: TGTGCCAGCAGTCATCTCGGGAGTCGATACAATGAGCAGTTCTTC.

The chain carries TRBV15 and TRBJ2-2; D is uncertain. This CDR3 contains 12 residues. Germline V gives CDR1 LNHNV, CDR2 YYDKDF (reference sequence). V was pared by 3 bases and J by 7 bases, with 6 bases between. For the CDR3, the DNA is TGTGCCACCAGCAGCTGGGTCGGGGAGCTGTTTTTT. Its translation: CATSSWVGELFF. The complete variable domain, with remaining parts taken from reference TRBV15 and TRBJ2-2, reads DAMVIQNPRYQVTQFGKPVTLSCSQTLNHNVMYWYQQKSSQAPKLLFHYYDKDFNNEADTPDNFQSRRPNTSFCFLDIRSPGLGDTAMYLCATSSWVGELFFGEGSRLTVL.

This chain links TRBV29-1 with TRBJ1-1; D unresolved. CDR3 length: 12 residues. Trimming removed 7 bases from V and 1 base from J, with 10 bases in between. Germline CDR1 is SQVTM and CDR2 is ANQGSEA. This chain's CDR3 is CSAAGWNTEAFF. Here the CDR3 DNA reads TGCAGCGCCGCGGGGTGGAACACTGAAGCTTTCTTT.

V and J are TRBV11-1 and TRBJ1-2; D is possibly TRBD1 (6 bases). V was clipped by 5 bases and J by 4 bases, with 11 bases between them. CDR1 SGHAT and CDR2 FQDESV come from the germline V gene (reference sequence). There are 13 residues in the CDR3. The CDR3 loop is CASSVDSLYGYTF. The CDR3 DNA sequence: TGTGCCAGCAGCGTGGACAGCCTCTATGGCTACACCTTC.

The chain has TRBV18 and TRBJ2-2, with D maybe TRBD1 (6 bases). The V gene's germline CDR1 is KGHSH and CDR2 LQKENI. The CDR3 sequence is 16 residues long. V dropped 3 bases and J dropped 4 bases, with 15 bases sitting between them. The CDR3 sequence is CASSPAQGVSTGELFF. DNA for the CDR3: TGTGCCAGCTCACCGGCACAGGGTGTGAGCACCGGGGAGCTGTTTTTT.

The chain couples TRBV28 to TRBJ2-3, with TRBD2 identical over 9 bases. The CDR3 covers 15 residues. V dropped 5 bases and J dropped 0; count of bases not matched to a gene: 3. Germline CDR1 reads MDHEN; CDR2 reads SYDVKM. CDR3 sequence: CASSTLAGSTDTQYF. Here the CDR3 DNA reads TGTGCCAGCAGTACCCTAGCGGGGAGCACAGATACGCAGTATTTT.

Here the CDR3 DNA reads TGCGCCAGCAGCTTGCGTCAAGCGAACACCGGGGAGCTGTTTTTT. It is translated as CASSLRQANTGELFF. V and J are TRBV5-1 and TRBJ2-2, with D unclear. CDR1 SGHRS and CDR2 YFSETQ come from the germline V gene. Trimming took 1 base from V and 0 from J, leaving 7 bases between them. The CDR3 has 15 residues.

The CDR3 here is CASSEAASGSTEQFF. As DNA, the CDR3 is TGTGCCAGCAGTGAAGCGGCTAGCGGGAGTACCGAGCAGTTCTTC. The V call is TRBV6-1, the J call TRBJ2-1; TRBD2 matches at 10 bases. Germline-derived CDR1 and CDR2 are MNHNS and SASEGT. J was trimmed by 10 bases and V by 0 bases; bases with no gene match: 6. The CDR3 covers 15 residues.